This T cell receptor (beta chain) was captured by sequencing in a study of shared T cell receptors in the human thymus. TCRdb keeps only in-frame clones here, not all; method: immunoSEQ multiplex PCR. The top ten clones hold about 0.0094% of a sample with over 650,000 clones, approximately 87% of them seen once. These data also featured in a second study, about human thymus T cells. That source notes: The donors were infants in Finland with congenital heart defects, otherwise immunologically healthy. In corrective heart surgery, resections were taken, and these provided the thymus tissue. There appeared to be biased usage of V and J genes in thymic and blood repertoires. There were highly overlapping thymic repertoires among unrelated individuals, as related research reported.

This clonotype originated in a boy younger than two with a congenital heart defect. Sequencing was done on a sample of thymocytes.

The CDR3 nucleotides are TGTGCCATCGGGTGGGAGATAGCGGGAGGCCTTAGCTCCTACAATGAGCAGTTCTTC. Protein: CAIGWEIAGGLSSYNEQFF. This chain connects TRBV10-3 to TRBJ2-1; 10 bases are shared with TRBD2. The CDR3 has 19 residues. V trimming: 8 bases; J trimming: 0 bases; junction bases outside the gene matches: 16. Germline V CDR1 and CDR2: ENHRY, SYGVKD.